A selection of T cell receptor beta chains follows, all from one sample in a study of T cell repertoires in cytomegalovirus infection. MiXCR, applied by TCRdb to the reads, yields one record per CDR3 protein. The sample holds fewer than 1,000,000 distinct CDR3 sequences; approximately 31% are singletons and the top ten take roughly 12%. These receptors have no known antigen. The sequences come from cultured CD8+ T cells from PBMCs, collected from culture after CMV antigen stimulation. The receptors shown here come from a human donor in good health (CMV status not recorded). Some clones in this sample may be carry-over from other donors' samples. Each CDR3 is given with its conserved first and last residue. The D gene is left open where the match is weak. Only some rows state a clone size, as once, few, many or a class for expanded clones.

clone_size,j_call,v_call,d_call,cdr3_length,cdr3_aa,cdr3_nt
few,TRBJ2-3,TRBV7-7,TRBD1,16,CASSFSRDRGSDTQYF,TGTGCTAGCAGCTTTAGCCGGGACAGGGGTTCTGATACGCAGTATTTT
-,TRBJ2-3,TRBV7-9,-,13,CASSPRDTNTQYF,TGTGCCAGCAGCCCCAGGGACACAAATACGCAGTATTTT
-,TRBJ1-2,TRBV27,TRBD1,15,CASSLAGQGSSFYTF,TGTGCCAGCAGTTTGGCGGGACAGGGATCCTCTTTCTACACCTTC
-,TRBJ2-2,TRBV29-1,TRBD2,16,CSVLLAGGLNTGELFF,TGCAGCGTTCTCCTAGCGGGGGGCCTTAACACCGGGGAGCTGTTTTTT
once,TRBJ1-2,TRBV9,-,16,CASSTRQLGINYDYTF,TGTGCCAGCAGCACCCGTCAACTGGGGATTAACTATGACTACACCTTC
-,TRBJ2-1,TRBV15,-,13,CATSRERGNEQFF,TGTGCCACCAGCAGAGAGAGGGGCAATGAGCAGTTCTTC
few,TRBJ1-2,TRBV7-6,-,13,CASSFISTDGYTF,TGTGCCAGCAGCTTTATCTCGACGGATGGCTACACCTTC
few,TRBJ2-7,TRBV7-9,-,16,CASSAARDTTSYEQYF,TGTGCCAGCAGCGCAGCCCGGGACACGACCTCCTACGAGCAGTACTTC
few,TRBJ1-4,TRBV12-3/TRBV12-4,-,13,CASSSFPGEKLFF,TGTGCCAGCAGTTCCTTCCCGGGAGAAAAACTGTTTTTT
few,TRBJ1-2,TRBV6-1,TRBD1,15,CASSESGGQGGGYTF,TGTGCCAGCAGTGAATCGGGAGGACAGGGCGGCGGCTACACCTTC
-,TRBJ1-1,TRBV10-3,-,13,CAISDPLTAEAFF,TGTGCCATCAGTGATCCGTTGACGGCTGAAGCTTTCTTT
few,TRBJ1-1,TRBV6-6,TRBD1,17,CASSYSMGQGLSTEAFF,TGTGCCAGCAGTTACTCGATGGGACAGGGGTTAAGCACTGAAGCTTTCTTT
-,TRBJ2-5,TRBV6-1,-,15,CASSEKVRGPLAQYF,TGTGCCAGCAGTGAAAAGGTCCGGGGACCGTTGGCCCAGTACTTC
-,TRBJ1-1,TRBV6-1,TRBD1,14,CASKIGQAGTEAFF,TGTGCCAGTAAAATAGGACAGGCGGGCACTGAAGCTTTCTTT
-,TRBJ2-1,TRBV7-1,-,12,CASSPIGDEQFF,TGTGCCAGCAGCCCAATTGGCGATGAGCAGTTCTTC
-,TRBJ1-2,TRBV12-3/TRBV12-4,-,11,CAIRGSVGYTF,TGTGCCATCCGGGGTTCTGTTGGCTACACCTTC
few,TRBJ1-1,TRBV6-2/TRBV6-3,-,18,CASSYLELGARMNTEAFF,TGTGCCAGCAGTTACTTAGAGCTGGGGGCGCGAATGAACACTGAAGCTTTCTTT
-,TRBJ2-6,TRBV27,-,14,CASSFGDGANVLTF,TGTGCCAGCAGTTTCGGGGATGGGGCCAACGTCCTGACTTTC
-,TRBJ1-4,TRBV28,TRBD1,18,CASSLRQGWDPDHEKLFF,TGTGCCAGCAGCCTTAGACAGGGTTGGGACCCGGACCATGAAAAACTGTTTTTT
few,TRBJ2-2,TRBV7-9,-,16,CASSLAYRQRDGELFF,TGTGCCAGCAGCTTAGCCTATCGACAGAGGGACGGGGAGCTGTTTTTT
many,TRBJ2-7,TRBV7-9,-,15,CASSFVIGGFYEQYF,TGTGCCAGCAGCTTTGTAATCGGCGGCTTCTACGAGCAGTACTTC
many,TRBJ2-6,TRBV12-3/TRBV12-4,TRBD2,14,CASSGGAGANVLTF,TGTGCCAGCAGTGGGGGGGCTGGGGCCAACGTCCTGACTTTC
-,TRBJ2-3,TRBV28,-,15,CASSYGQFSTDTQYF,TGTGCCAGCAGTTACGGACAGTTTAGCACAGATACGCAGTATTTT
few,TRBJ2-1,TRBV20-1,-,16,CSARDSFQTYYNEQFF,TGCAGTGCTAGAGATTCATTCCAGACTTACTACAATGAGCAGTTCTTC
few,TRBJ2-1,TRBV19,TRBD2,15,CASSIGSGVYNEQFF,TGTGCCAGTAGTATAGGTAGCGGGGTGTACAATGAGCAGTTCTTC
-,TRBJ1-2,TRBV12-3/TRBV12-4,-,18,CASSFGSLGHPGDYGYTF,TGTGCCAGCAGTTTTGGGTCTCTGGGCCACCCCGGCGACTATGGCTACACCTTC
-,TRBJ1-2,TRBV12-3/TRBV12-4,-,14,CASSSTVIFYGYTF,TGTGCCAGCAGTTCGACAGTGATCTTCTATGGCTACACCTTC
-,TRBJ2-1,TRBV4-1,-,15,CASSQIRVSYNEQFF,TGCGCCAGCAGCCAGATCAGGGTCTCCTACAATGAGCAGTTCTTC
-,TRBJ2-2,TRBV4-3,-,15,CASSQTYGEAGELFF,TGCGCCAGCAGCCAAACCTACGGAGAGGCCGGGGAGCTGTTTTTT
-,TRBJ2-5,TRBV6-2/TRBV6-3,-,12,CASSYSLATQYF,TGTGCCAGCAGTTACTCGTTGGCGACCCAGTACTTC
once,TRBJ2-3,TRBV6-4,-,16,CASSGSKGSGTDTQYF,TGTGCCAGCAGTGGCTCTAAGGGGAGTGGCACAGATACGCAGTATTTT
-,TRBJ1-4,TRBV2,-,17,CASSEAGGLGVGEKLFF,TGTGCCAGCAGTGAAGCGGGAGGCCTAGGAGTAGGCGAAAAACTGTTTTTT
many,TRBJ2-3,TRBV7-6,-,13,CASSWDLQDTQYF,TGTGCCAGCAGCTGGGACCTGCAAGATACGCAGTATTTT
-,TRBJ2-3,TRBV27,-,16,CASSLSGTASTDTQYF,TGTGCCAGCAGTTTATCAGGGACTGCTAGCACAGATACGCAGTATTTT
-,TRBJ1-5,TRBV12-3/TRBV12-4,-,16,CASSQYSRGGNQPQHF,TGTGCCAGCAGCCAATATAGCCGTGGAGGAAATCAGCCCCAGCATTTT
-,TRBJ2-1,TRBV20-1,TRBD2,14,CSARSGESYNEQFF,TGCAGTGCTAGGAGCGGGGAATCCTACAATGAGCAGTTCTTC
many,TRBJ1-2,TRBV6-1,-,15,CASSEEWDPMRGYTF,TGTGCCAGCAGTGAGGAATGGGATCCCATGAGGGGCTACACCTTC
many,TRBJ1-1,TRBV12-5,-,15,CASGFLSPGDTEAFF,TGTGCTAGTGGTTTCCTCTCCCCTGGAGACACTGAAGCTTTCTTT
-,TRBJ1-4,TRBV19,TRBD1,14,CASSIAGTGEKLFF,TGTGCCAGTAGTATAGCCGGGACAGGCGAAAAACTGTTTTTT
-,TRBJ2-7,TRBV19,-,15,CASSIDRGAFDEQYF,TGTGCCAGTAGTATAGATCGCGGGGCGTTTGACGAGCAGTACTTC
-,TRBJ2-1,TRBV7-6,-,14,CASSFRQFNNEQFF,TGTGCCAGCAGCTTTCGACAGTTCAACAATGAGCAGTTCTTC
-,TRBJ2-5,TRBV6-1,TRBD1,14,CASPGDRAEGTQYF,TGTGCCAGCCCGGGGGACAGGGCTGAGGGGACCCAGTACTTC
-,TRBJ2-7,TRBV14,-,13,CASSQASRNEQYF,TGTGCCAGCAGCCAAGCGAGTCGCAACGAGCAGTACTTC
-,TRBJ1-5,TRBV19,-,13,CASRTRDIGPQHF,TGTGCCAGTAGAACCCGGGACATCGGTCCCCAGCATTTT
-,TRBJ2-3,TRBV4-1,-,13,CAAGTGSTDTQYF,TGCGCCGCCGGGACTGGTAGCACAGATACGCAGTATTTT
-,TRBJ2-7,TRBV6-8,-,18,CASSYPGIASHFGYEQYF,TGTGCCAGCAGTTACCCGGGGATCGCCTCCCATTTCGGCTACGAGCAGTACTTC
-,TRBJ1-1,TRBV7-6,TRBD1,16,CASSSWDRARGTEAFF,TGTGCCAGCAGCTCGTGGGACAGGGCACGGGGCACTGAAGCTTTCTTT
many,TRBJ1-1,TRBV12-3/TRBV12-4,-,12,CASSLEQTEAFF,TGTGCCAGCAGTTTAGAGCAGACTGAAGCTTTCTTT
-,TRBJ2-2,TRBV27,-,17,CASSLSVRGPASGELFF,TGTGCCAGCAGTTTATCAGTCCGGGGTCCAGCATCCGGGGAGCTGTTTTTT
-,TRBJ1-5,TRBV19,-,14,CASSILEGNQPQHF,TGTGCCAGTAGTATATTGGAGGGCAATCAGCCCCAGCATTTT